The sequence of this T cell receptor beta chain was determined in a study of blood T cell repertoires in COVID-19. Study information: Samples came from the United States, Italy and Spain, spanning acute and convalescent COVID-19. PBMCs, B-cell-depleted T cells, or T cells provided the cDNA or gDNA that made up the material.

Germline CDR1 is SGHTA and CDR2 is FQGNSA. The V end lost 1 base, the J end lost 3 bases, and 6 bases lay between the germline ends. CDR3 size: 13 residues. Source study methods: Amplification from reference gene primers served as the basis for estimated nucleated cell counts. Profiling relied on immunoSEQ multiplex PCR, and the TCRdb table lists in-frame clones only, not all of them. V, J and clone size were drawn from that table, and D and trimming were deduced from the DNA. Among around 300,000 clones listed, around 86% were seen once. This clone appeared once. The gene calls are TRBV7-2 and TRBJ1-1; D remains unclear. The sequencing sample was made of peripheral blood. The receptor's source is a woman aged 30 to 39 with active or convalescent COVID-19. CDR3 nucleotides: TGTGCCAGCAGCTTAGTCGCGGACACTGAAGCTTTCTTT. Protein sequence: CASSLVADTEAFF.